Each of the 28 T cell receptor beta chains below was sequenced from the same sample in a study of cytomegalovirus exposure and HLA in healthy donors. The PCR had 60 Vbeta and 13 Jbeta primers. The repertoire was sequenced with immunoSEQ multiplex PCR; TCRdb's copy has only in-frame clones and lacks some. The sample shows about 120,000 clones, 76% of them seen only once. Sequenced input: PBMCs. Receptors originate from a woman in her 40s in good health and CMV-seropositive.

This clone was seen a handful of times. The chain employs TRBV5-1 and TRBJ1-4; maybe TRBD1 (5 bases). The CDR3 consists of 14 residues. Germline CDR1 SGHRS, CDR2 YFSETQ. V shed 4 bases and J shed 5 bases, with 12 bases lying between them. CDR3 protein: CASSTGRENEKLFF. The CDR3 region has the DNA TGCGCCAGCAGCACGGGCAGGGAAAATGAAAAACTGTTTTTT.

This clone was counted a few times. The rearrangement links TRBV2 to TRBJ2-1; 11 bases agree with TRBD2. This CDR3 comprises 15 residues. Looked up from germline, CDR1 is SNHLY and CDR2 is FYNNEI. V gave up 6 bases and J gave up 2 bases; unmatched junction bases: 3. Written as DNA, the CDR3 is TGTGCCAGCAGACGTAGCGGGGGGGCCTACAATGAGCAGTTCTTC. It translates to CASRRSGGAYNEQFF. The variable domain in full, with the rest retrieved from reference TRBV2 and TRBJ2-1, is EPEVTQTPSHQVTQMGQEVILRCVPISNHLYFYWYRQILGQKVEFLVSFYNNEISEKSEIFDDQFSVERPDGSNFTLKIRSTKLEDSAMYFCASRRSGGAYNEQFFGPGTRLTVL.

The J gene is TRBJ1-1, the V gene TRBV2, with 7 bases fitting TRBD1. Trimming took 6 bases from V and 7 from J; bases not matched to a gene: 8. The CDR3 has 13 amino acids. In germline, CDR1 is SNHLY, CDR2 FYNNEI. The DNA of the CDR3 is TGTGCCAGCAGAATTAGTCCAGGGGGTGAAGCTTTCTTT. Translated, it gives CASRISPGGEAFF.

The rearrangement uses TRBV29-1 and TRBJ1-3; 7 bases match TRBD1. The CDR3 contains 12 residues. Losses at the gene ends were 7 bases for V and 2 bases for J; bases not matched to a gene: 2. Germline CDR1 and CDR2: SQVTM and ANQGSEA. The CDR3 sequence: CSAGQAGNTIYF. CDR3 nucleotides: TGCAGCGCTGGACAGGCTGGAAACACCATATATTTT.

This sequence joins TRBV5-4 and TRBJ2-5; 13 bases map to TRBD2. V was pared by 6 bases and J by 2 bases, with 7 bases of the junction left unmatched. The CDR3 loop spans 16 amino acids. Per germline, CDR1 SGHNT and CDR2 YYREEE (reference sequence). The CDR3 coding sequence is TGTGCCAGCACCCACGGACTAGCGGGGGAGCAAGAGACCCAGTACTTC. This codes for CASTHGLAGEQETQYF.

The rearrangement links TRBV29-1 to TRBJ1-5; no firm D call. Per the germline V gene, CDR1 is SQVTM and CDR2 is ANQGSEA. The CDR3 has 12 residues. V lost 4 bases to trimming and J lost 3 bases, with 7 bases between them. Here the CDR3 reads CSVADFNQPQHF. In DNA, the CDR3 is TGCAGCGTTGCTGACTTCAATCAGCCCCAGCATTTT.

This chain joins TRBV7-9 and TRBJ1-3; D is unresolved. CDR1 is SEHNR, CDR2 FQNEAQ, per germline (reference sequence). The V and J ends lost 1 base and 2 bases respectively, with 6 bases between them. The CDR3 has 14 residues. CDR3 region: CASSLEATGNTIYF. In nucleotides, the CDR3 is TGTGCCAGCAGCTTAGAAGCAACTGGAAACACCATATATTTT.

This rearrangement joins TRBV27 to TRBJ1-2, with D unclear. V was pared by 0 bases and J by 2 bases, with 10 bases between. CDR3 length: 15 residues. Germline CDR1 and CDR2: MNHEY and SMNVEV (reference sequence). For the CDR3, the DNA is TGTGCCAGCAGTTTATCTTTTTCGGGGAACTATGGCTACACCTTC. Its protein product is CASSLSFSGNYGYTF.

The V and J genes are TRBV30 and TRBJ1-1; weak D call: TRBD1 (5 bases). The CDR3 extends over 18 amino acids. Trimming took off 0 bases at V and 1 base at J, with 21 bases between the two ends. Looked up from germline, CDR1 is GTSNPN and CDR2 is SVGIG (reference sequence). The CDR3 loop is CAWSVYRAGLGWNTEAFF. As DNA, the CDR3 is TGTGCCTGGAGTGTATATCGGGCAGGGCTGGGGTGGAACACTGAAGCTTTCTTT.

The CDR3 DNA reads TGTGCCAGCAGTTTGGACAGGAGGACTGAAAAACTGTTTTTT. This sequence encodes CASSLDRRTEKLFF. The chain links TRBV2 to TRBJ1-4, with TRBD1 matching 7 bases. J gave up 7 bases and V 5 bases, and 7 bases lay outside the gene matches. Germline values: CDR1 SNHLY, CDR2 FYNNEI. This CDR3 is built from 14 residues.

The chain combines TRBV10-3 with TRBJ1-2; possibly TRBD1 for D (6 bases). The CDR3 spans 15 residues. V lost 10 bases, J lost 0 bases, and 18 bases lay in between. Germline V gene lookup returns CDR1 ENHRY and CDR2 SYGVKD. The CDR3 reads CATLPSGQPNYGYTF. As DNA, the CDR3 is TGTGCCACCCTACCCTCGGGACAACCTAACTATGGCTACACCTTC.

The rearrangement links TRBV6-5 to TRBJ1-2, with D tentatively TRBD1 (6 bases). The germline V and J ends were trimmed by 6 bases and 0 bases, with 14 bases remaining between them. Germline V gene lookup returns CDR1 MNHEY and CDR2 SVGAGI. This CDR3 spans 15 amino acids. CDR3 bases: TGTGCCAGCAGACAACAGGGAATAGCTAACTATGGCTACACCTTC. This translates into CASRQQGIANYGYTF.

V is TRBV5-4 and J is TRBJ1-2; 8 nucleotides line up with TRBD1. The V segment lost 1 base and the J segment 5 bases; nucleotides outside the gene matches: 13. CDR1 is SGHNT and CDR2 is YYREEE in the germline V gene (reference sequence). CDR3 length equals 17 residues. CDR3 nucleotides: TGTGCCAGCAGCTTGCCTGGAACAGGGGGACCGAAATATGGCTACACCTTC. Translating it yields CASSLPGTGGPKYGYTF. The complete variable domain, with remaining parts taken from reference TRBV5-4 and TRBJ1-2, reads ETGVTQSPTHLIKTRGQQVTLRCSSQSGHNTVSWYQQALGQGPQFIFQYYREEENGRGNFPPRFSGLQFPNYSSELNVNALELDDSALYLCASSLPGTGGPKYGYTFGSGTRLTVV.

The CDR3 reads CASSLSGQQETQYF. Written as DNA, the CDR3 is TGCGCCAGCAGCTTGTCGGGACAGCAAGAGACCCAGTACTTC. The chain uses TRBV5-1 and TRBJ2-5; 7 nucleotides align to TRBD1. The trim removed 1 base at V and 2 bases at J, leaving 2 bases unmatched. This CDR3 has 14 residues. Germline V lookup: CDR1 SGHRS, CDR2 YFSETQ.

The chain carries TRBV5-1 and TRBJ2-2, with TRBD2 matching over 9 bases. J gave up 3 bases and V 0 bases, and 0 bases lay outside the gene matches. CDR1 is SGHRS, CDR2 YFSETQ, per germline. The CDR3 sequence is 15 residues long. CDR3 region: CASSLVAGDTGELFF. As DNA, the CDR3 is TGCGCCAGCAGCTTGGTAGCGGGAGACACCGGGGAGCTGTTTTTT.

This chain connects TRBV5-1 to TRBJ1-1; 8 bases are shared with TRBD1. The CDR3 runs to 16 residues. Germline CDR1 and CDR2: SGHRS and YFSETQ. V lost 2 bases, J lost 0 bases, and 6 bases stayed unmatched. The CDR3 DNA reads as TGCGCCAGCAGCTTACGCGGACAGGGCATGAACACTGAAGCTTTCTTT. Amino acid sequence: CASSLRGQGMNTEAFF.

The chain carries TRBV25-1 and TRBJ1-2, with TRBD1 as a possible D gene (6 bases). CDR1 and CDR2 from the germline V gene are MGHDK and SYGVNS. The V end was cut by 4 bases, the J end by 7 bases, with 13 bases between. The CDR3 is 13 amino acids. In DNA, the CDR3 is TGTGCCAGCAGTGTCACAGGGTACGGTGGCTACACCTTC. Translation gives CASSVTGYGGYTF.

The V call is TRBV7-2, the J call TRBJ2-1, with 13 nucleotides matching TRBD2. The CDR3 loop spans 16 amino acids. Germline loops: CDR1 SGHTA, CDR2 FQGNSA. Germline trimming cut 2 bases from V and 6 bases from J; bases unmatched to any gene: 4. The CDR3 reads CASSLQGTSGVNEQFF. In nucleotides, the CDR3 is TGTGCCAGCAGCTTACAAGGGACTAGCGGGGTCAATGAGCAGTTCTTC. Drawing the rest from reference TRBV7-2 and TRBJ2-1, the complete variable domain is GAGVSQSPSNKVTEKGKDVELRCDPISGHTALYWYRQSLGQGLEFLIYFQGNSAPDKSGLPSDRFSAERTGGSVSTLTIQRTQQEDSAVYLCASSLQGTSGVNEQFFGPGTRLTVL.

The V call is TRBV6-1, the J call TRBJ2-3; TRBD2 matches at 8 bases. Trimming at V came to 0 bases and at J to 4 bases, leaving 12 bases not matched to a gene. CDR1 is MNHNS, CDR2 SASEGT, per germline. The CDR3 is 18 residues long. The CDR3 DNA reads as TGTGCCAGCAGTGAAGCCGGTTCTGGCGGGGGGAGGGCAGATACGCAGTATTTT. Translated, it gives CASSEAGSGGGRADTQYF.

This chain uses TRBV6-1 with TRBJ2-7; D is unclear. Germline V gives CDR1 MNHNS, CDR2 SASEGT. The CDR3 extends over 11 amino acids. The germline V and J ends were trimmed by 6 bases and 7 bases, with 10 bases remaining between them. The CDR3 nucleotides are TGTGCCAGCAGCGCCCCCAGGGAGCAGTACTTC. This sequence encodes CASSAPREQYF.

The rearrangement joins TRBV6-1 to TRBJ1-1; 9 bases fit TRBD1. Germline assignment: CDR1 MNHNS and CDR2 SASEGT. V lost 2 bases and J lost 6; bases outside the gene matches: 7. The CDR3 totals 15 residues. In DNA, the CDR3 is TGTGCCAGCAGTGAAATTACAGGGGGCGTCTCTGAAGCTTTCTTT. Protein sequence: CASSEITGGVSEAFF.

This rearrangement joins TRBV15 to TRBJ2-7, with D maybe TRBD2 (6 bases). The length of the CDR3 is 15 residues. Trimming took 0 bases from V and 1 from J, leaving 10 bases between them. Germline CDR1 LNHNV, CDR2 YYDKDF (reference sequence). CDR3 sequence: CATSRDNGGSYEQYF. The CDR3 region has the DNA TGTGCCACCAGCAGAGATAACGGGGGTTCCTACGAGCAGTACTTC. Supplemented by reference TRBV15 and TRBJ2-7, the full variable domain reads DAMVIQNPRYQVTQFGKPVTLSCSQTLNHNVMYWYQQKSSQAPKLLFHYYDKDFNNEADTPDNFQSRRPNTSFCFLDIRSPGLGDTAMYLCATSRDNGGSYEQYFGPGTRLTVT.

This chain's CDR3 is CASRTYLADEQFF. CDR3 DNA sequence: TGTGCCAGTAGAACCTACCTAGCGGATGAGCAGTTCTTC. The chain couples TRBV19 to TRBJ2-1; the match to TRBD2 covers 7 bases. Trimming took 6 bases from V and 8 from J; bases not matched to a gene: 7. The CDR3 has 13 residues. Germline V CDR1 and CDR2: LNHDA, SQIVND (reference sequence).

A remark on this clone: A read error may account for a junction end that differs from germline. The chain recombines TRBV6-1 with TRBJ1-4; 12 positions match TRBD1. CDR1 is MNHNS and CDR2 is SASEGT in the germline V gene. This CDR3 is built from 17 residues. The CDR3 DNA reads TGTGCCAGCAGAGAAGGGACAGGGGGCTGGGGTAATGAAAAACTGTTTTTT. Amino acids: CASREGTGGWGNEKLFF.

The chain uses TRBV5-6 and TRBJ1-2, with a possible D match to TRBD1 (6 bases). V lost 3 bases, J lost 4 bases, and 10 bases lay in between. The germline V gene encodes CDR1 SGHDT and CDR2 YYEEEE. The CDR3 runs 13 residues. The DNA for the CDR3 is TGTGCCAGCAGCTCAGGGGAGGGCTATGGCTACACCTTC. Encoded protein: CASSSGEGYGYTF.

The J gene is TRBJ2-5, the V gene TRBV7-9; 13 bases line up with TRBD2. This CDR3 has 16 amino acids. J was trimmed by 1 base and V by 5 bases; bases with no gene match: 4. From germline, CDR1 is SEHNR and CDR2 FQNEAQ (reference sequence). CDR3 amino acids: CASSRGTSGAQETQYF. The CDR3 DNA follows: TGTGCCAGCAGCCGAGGGACTAGCGGGGCCCAAGAGACCCAGTACTTC.

This clone was seen more than once but under ten times. The rearrangement links TRBV6-5 to TRBJ1-2; tentative D call: TRBD1 (5 bases). This CDR3 is built from 15 residues. Germline V gene data show CDR1 as MNHEY and CDR2 as SVGAGI. Trimming took off 5 bases at V and 0 bases at J, with 13 bases between the two ends. The chain's CDR3 is CASSQSRVANYGYTF. In DNA, the CDR3 is TGTGCCAGCAGTCAATCCAGGGTTGCTAACTATGGCTACACCTTC.

The chain combines TRBV6-1 with TRBJ1-1, with 8 bases lining up with TRBD1. The germline CDR1 and CDR2 sequences are MNHNS and SASEGT. This CDR3 contains 13 residues. Trimming removed 5 bases from V and 3 bases from J; junction bases left unmatched: 2. The CDR3 coding sequence is TGTGCCAGCAGTCGGACAGGGTACACTGAAGCTTTCTTT. It is translated as CASSRTGYTEAFF.